Presented here are 12 T cell receptor beta chains from one specimen sequenced in a study of blood T cell repertoires in COVID-19. Some clones are missing from TCRdb's copy, which holds only in-frame ones; the method was immunoSEQ multiplex PCR. The table includes 200,000 to 250,000 clones, roughly 80% detected once. The sequenced sample consisted of peripheral blood. These receptors came from a man younger than 45 with active or convalescent COVID-19.

The chain joins TRBV3-1 (or the pseudogene TRBV3-2) to TRBJ2-7; 8 nucleotides align to TRBD2. V was clipped by 4 bases and J by 7 bases; unmatched bases: 15. The CDR3 extends over 16 amino acids. Looked up from germline, CDR1 is LGHDT and CDR2 is YNNKEL (reference sequence). The CDR3 reads CASSPDTGTRSQEQYF. The CDR3 DNA follows: TGTGCCAGCAGCCCGGATACCGGGACTAGGTCTCAGGAGCAGTACTTC.

The chain recombines TRBV11-2 with TRBJ1-3; 7 nucleotides line up with TRBD1. The CDR3 is 16 residues long. Germline V CDR1 and CDR2: SGHAT, FQNNGV. Trimming removed 5 bases from V and 3 bases from J; junction bases left unmatched: 10. CDR3 residues: CASSTSDRYLGNTIYF. CDR3 sequence (DNA): TGTGCCAGCAGCACCTCGGACAGGTACCTTGGAAACACCATATATTTT.

CDR3 in amino acids: CASSPEGPQLLNSYEQYF. The DNA of the CDR3 is TGTGCCAGCAGCCCGGAAGGCCCTCAACTACTGAACTCCTACGAGCAGTACTTC. This chain connects TRBV3-1 (or the pseudogene TRBV3-2) to TRBJ2-7; unclear D gene. V lost 4 bases to trimming and J lost 0 bases, with 22 bases between them. Germline CDR1 and CDR2: LGHDT and YNNKEL (reference sequence). The length of the CDR3 is 18 residues.

The rearrangement joins TRBV19 to TRBJ1-1; weak D call: TRBD1 (6 bases). Germline CDR1 LNHDA, CDR2 SQIVND (reference sequence). Trimming removed 6 bases from V and 5 bases from J, with 13 bases in between. This CDR3 is built from 13 residues. CDR3 protein: CASSPLRGTEAFF. For the CDR3, the DNA is TGTGCCAGTAGCCCATTGAGGGGGACTGAAGCTTTCTTT.

The table lists this clone with a few counts. The J gene is TRBJ1-5, the V gene TRBV5-1; D is perhaps TRBD1 (6 bases). This CDR3 has 15 amino acids. V lost 0 bases, J lost 4 bases, and 11 bases lay in between. The germline CDR1 and CDR2 sequences are SGHRS and YFSETQ. CDR3 sequence reads: CASSLVGGENQPQHF. CDR3 sequence (DNA): TGCGCCAGCAGCTTGGTAGGGGGGGAGAATCAGCCCCAGCATTTT.

The V call is TRBV5-4, the J call TRBJ2-1; 10 bases match TRBD2. This CDR3 contains 16 residues. Germline CDR1 reads SGHNT; CDR2 reads YYREEE (reference sequence). Trimming removed 6 bases from V and 0 bases from J; junction bases left unmatched: 6. CDR3 sequence (DNA): TGTGCCAGCACCTCAGCTAGCGGGAGCTCCTACAATGAGCAGTTCTTC. Translated, it gives CASTSASGSSYNEQFF.

The chain uses TRBV11-2 and TRBJ1-1; tentatively, D is TRBD1 (5 bases). Looked up from germline, CDR1 is SGHAT and CDR2 is FQNNGV. This CDR3 contains 14 residues. Trimming pared 5 bases from V and 4 bases from J, leaving 14 bases between. CDR3 DNA sequence: TGTGCCAGCAGCAGGGGAAACCGGGCCACTGAAGCTTTCTTT. Its translation is CASSRGNRATEAFF.

V gene TRBV21-1 combines with J gene TRBJ2-7; TRBD1 is the table's D call, not checked against the DNA. TRBV21-1 is classified as a pseudogene. There are 16 residues in the CDR3. The CDR3 region has the DNA TGTGCCAGCAGCAAAGGAGGGAGACAGGGCTGGCACGAGCAGTACTTC. Amino acids: CASSKGGRQGWHEQYF.

This sequence joins TRBV7-2 and TRBJ2-3, with a tentative D call TRBD1 (6 bases). The V and J ends lost 5 bases and 2 bases respectively, with 17 bases between them. This CDR3 contains 16 residues. CDR1 and CDR2 from the germline V gene are SGHTA and FQGNSA. The CDR3 DNA sequence: TGTGCCAGCAGCCCGCCTGGGGGCGGACTCACAGATACGCAGTATTTT. This sequence encodes CASSPPGGGLTDTQYF.

This sequence joins TRBV12-3 or TRBV12-4 and TRBJ1-3, with D hard to call. There are 12 residues in the CDR3. V lost 2 bases, J lost 9 bases, and 8 bases lay in between. As DNA, the CDR3 is TGTGCCAGCAGTTTAAAAGGCGGCACCATATATTTT. Encoded protein: CASSLKGGTIYF.

The J gene is TRBJ2-3, the V gene TRBV6-5; weak D call: TRBD2 (6 bases). The V gene lost 6 bases and the J gene lost 6 bases, with 19 bases spanning the gap. Germline loops: CDR1 MNHEY, CDR2 SVGAGI. The CDR3 length is 15 residues. Here the CDR3 reads CASRPGVGFMDTQYF. CDR3 coding DNA: TGTGCCAGCAGGCCGGGGGTAGGTTTCATGGATACGCAGTATTTT.

The V call is TRBV5-1, the J call TRBJ1-4, with D possibly TRBD1 on 5 matching bases. The CDR3 loop spans 15 amino acids. CDR1 and CDR2 from the germline V gene are SGHRS and YFSETQ. V was pared by 0 bases and J by 8 bases, with 14 bases between. The CDR3 protein is CASSLVSGITEKLFF. CDR3 sequence (DNA): TGCGCCAGCAGCTTGGTTTCAGGGATAACCGAAAAACTGTTTTTT.